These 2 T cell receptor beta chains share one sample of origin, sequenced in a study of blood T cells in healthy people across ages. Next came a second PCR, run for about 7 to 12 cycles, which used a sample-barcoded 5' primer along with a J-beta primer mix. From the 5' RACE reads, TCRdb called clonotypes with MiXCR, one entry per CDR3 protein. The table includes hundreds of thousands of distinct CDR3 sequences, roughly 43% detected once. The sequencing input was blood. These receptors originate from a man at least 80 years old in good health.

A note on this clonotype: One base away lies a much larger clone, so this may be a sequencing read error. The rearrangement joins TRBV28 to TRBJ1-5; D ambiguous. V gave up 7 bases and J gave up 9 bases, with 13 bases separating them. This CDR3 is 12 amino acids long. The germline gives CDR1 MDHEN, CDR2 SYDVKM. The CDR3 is CASTPPRRPQHF. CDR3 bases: TGTGCCAGCACTCCCCCCCGAAGGCCCCAGCATTTT.

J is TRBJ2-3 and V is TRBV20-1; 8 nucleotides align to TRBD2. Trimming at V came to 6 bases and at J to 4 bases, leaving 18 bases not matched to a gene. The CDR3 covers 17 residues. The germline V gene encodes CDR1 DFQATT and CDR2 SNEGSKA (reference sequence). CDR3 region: CSAISGRGGRGADTQYF. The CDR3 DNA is TGCAGTGCCATCTCGGGTCGGGGGGGAAGGGGAGCAGATACGCAGTATTTT.